This T cell receptor (gamma chain) is from a study of Vδ1+ human thymocytes. Extracted RNA was reverse transcribed into cDNA. CDR3 amplicons came from multiplex PCR with pooled V-gene forward and constant-region reverse primers. TCRdb made new clone calls on the multiplex PCR reads using CATT. The sample lists more than 25,000 gamma-chain clones; around 18% were seen once. The CDR3 length is 20 residues. V shed 0 bases, J shed 0 bases, and the junction held 16 bases outside the gene matches. Germline assignment: CDR1 GITISATS and CDR2 ISYDGTV (reference sequence). The study, taken as a whole, reports: In the thymus, TRG and TRD repertoires looked highly polyclonal with Gaussian CDR3 lengths.

After alphabeta T cell depletion, CD3+ Vdelta1+ Vdelta2- thymocytes were sorted. Turning to this clone: What it recognizes is unknown.

The chain has TRGV9 and TRGJP1. Material: Vdelta1+ gamma-delta thymocytes from the thymus. Subset given: FACS-sorted CD3+ TCRalphabeta- TCRVdelta1+ TCRVdelta2- thymocytes. The source is a boy younger than two who had congenital heart surgery. CDR3: CALWEVHPLIGYTTGWFKIF. The CDR3 DNA is TGTGCCTTGTGGGAGGTGCACCCACTAATAGGATATACCACTGGTTGGTTCAAGATATTT.